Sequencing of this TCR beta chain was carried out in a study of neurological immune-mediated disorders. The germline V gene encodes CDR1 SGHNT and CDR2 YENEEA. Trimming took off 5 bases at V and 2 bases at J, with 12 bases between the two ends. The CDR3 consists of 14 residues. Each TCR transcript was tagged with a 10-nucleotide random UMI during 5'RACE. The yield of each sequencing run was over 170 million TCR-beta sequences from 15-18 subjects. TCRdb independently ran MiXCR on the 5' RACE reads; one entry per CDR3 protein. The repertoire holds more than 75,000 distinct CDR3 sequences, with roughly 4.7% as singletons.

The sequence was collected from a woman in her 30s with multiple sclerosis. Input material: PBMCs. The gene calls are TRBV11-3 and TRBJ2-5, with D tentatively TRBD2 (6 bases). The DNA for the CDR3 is TGTGCCAGCAGCCCGTCGGGGACTCAAGAGACCCAGTACTTC. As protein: CASSPSGTQETQYF.